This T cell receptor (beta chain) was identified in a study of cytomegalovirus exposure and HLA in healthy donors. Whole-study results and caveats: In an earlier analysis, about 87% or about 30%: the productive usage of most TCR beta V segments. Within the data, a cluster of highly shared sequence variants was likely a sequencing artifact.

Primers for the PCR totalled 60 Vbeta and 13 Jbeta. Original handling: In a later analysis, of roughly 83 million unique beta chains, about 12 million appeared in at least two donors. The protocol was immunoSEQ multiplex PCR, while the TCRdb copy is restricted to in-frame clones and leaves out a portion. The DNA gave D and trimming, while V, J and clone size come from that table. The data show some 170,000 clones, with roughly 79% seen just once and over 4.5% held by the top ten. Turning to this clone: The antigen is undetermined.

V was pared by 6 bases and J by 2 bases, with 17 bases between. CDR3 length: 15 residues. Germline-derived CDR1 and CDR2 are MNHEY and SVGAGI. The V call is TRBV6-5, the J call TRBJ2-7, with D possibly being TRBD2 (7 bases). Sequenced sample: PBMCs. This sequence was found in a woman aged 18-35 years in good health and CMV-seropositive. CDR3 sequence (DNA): TGTGCCAGCAGCCCCCGTGGGGGGGCGGCCTACGAGCAGTACTTC. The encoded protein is CASSPRGGAAYEQYF.